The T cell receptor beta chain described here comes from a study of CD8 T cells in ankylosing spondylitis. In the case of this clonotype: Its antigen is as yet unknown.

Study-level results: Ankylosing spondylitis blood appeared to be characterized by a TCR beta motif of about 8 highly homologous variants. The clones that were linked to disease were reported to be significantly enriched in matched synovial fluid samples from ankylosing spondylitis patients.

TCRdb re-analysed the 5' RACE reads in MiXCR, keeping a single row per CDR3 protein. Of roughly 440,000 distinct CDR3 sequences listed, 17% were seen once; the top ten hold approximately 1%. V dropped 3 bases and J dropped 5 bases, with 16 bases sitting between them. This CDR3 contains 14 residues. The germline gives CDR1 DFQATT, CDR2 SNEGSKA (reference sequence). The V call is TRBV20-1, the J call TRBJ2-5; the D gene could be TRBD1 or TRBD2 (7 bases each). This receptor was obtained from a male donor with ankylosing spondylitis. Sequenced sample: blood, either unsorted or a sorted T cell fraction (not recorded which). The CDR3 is CSARVGGGTETQYF. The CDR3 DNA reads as TGCAGTGCTAGGGTGGGAGGGGGCACGGAGACCCAGTACTTC.